This TCR beta chain was profiled in a study of neurological immune-mediated disorders. Study-level results: CDR3 amino acid sequences of expanded clones were not shared across subjects, a result suggesting private repertoires in all groups.

This clonotype was seen many times. Its antigen is as yet unknown. Regarding time point: longitudinal time-point 1 (baseline). Unsorted libraries were derived from 2 million PBMCs stored at -80 C. With 10-nucleotide random UMIs included, cDNA was synthesized by 5'RACE. A single run covered 15-18 subjects with over 160 million TCR-beta sequences. Via MiXCR, TCRdb re-called the 5' RACE reads, giving one row per CDR3 protein. The sample holds 70,000 to 75,000 distinct CDR3 sequences; roughly 15% are singletons and the top ten take 4.6%. The sequence derives from a female donor with HTLV-1-associated myelopathy (HAM/TSP). Sequenced input: PBMCs.

The CDR3 spells CASSLAGGGTGELFF. The CDR3 DNA is TGTGCCAGCAGTTTAGCGGGGGGGGGGACCGGGGAGCTGTTTTTT. The rearrangement uses TRBV12-3 or TRBV12-4 and TRBJ2-2; 7 positions agree with TRBD2. Trimming took 0 bases from V and 5 from J; bases not matched to a gene: 3. The CDR3 sequence is 15 residues long.